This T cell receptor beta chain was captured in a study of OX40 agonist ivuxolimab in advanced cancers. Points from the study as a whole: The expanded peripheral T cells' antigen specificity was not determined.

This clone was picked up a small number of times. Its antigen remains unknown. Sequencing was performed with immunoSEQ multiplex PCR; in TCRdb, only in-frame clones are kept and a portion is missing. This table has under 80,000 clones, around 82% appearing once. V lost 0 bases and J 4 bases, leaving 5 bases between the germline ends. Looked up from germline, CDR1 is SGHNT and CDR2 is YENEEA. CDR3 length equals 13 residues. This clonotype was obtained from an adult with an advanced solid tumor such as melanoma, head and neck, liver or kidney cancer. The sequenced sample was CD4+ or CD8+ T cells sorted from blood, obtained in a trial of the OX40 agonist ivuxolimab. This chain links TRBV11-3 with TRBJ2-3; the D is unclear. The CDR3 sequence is CASSLDFSDTQYF. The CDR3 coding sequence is TGTGCCAGCAGCTTAGATTTTTCAGATACGCAGTATTTT.